This TCR beta chain originates from a study of spatial heterogeneity in lung cancer (dated by TCRdb to about 2019). Broadly, across the study: More beta-chain than alpha-chain transcripts were consistently detected, likely reflecting higher beta-chain transcript abundance. TCR alpha and beta repertoires were quantitatively compared across multiple tumor regions, matched nontumor lung and blood in non-small cell lung cancer. In the raw uncorrected reads, each unique combination of TCR and UMI appeared more than ten times on average. Both alpha and beta chains were TCR-sequenced in a few hundred tumor regions, around 64 matched nontumor lung samples and roughly 50 PBMC samples obtained at surgery. Nonsynonymous mutation counts, determined by whole-exome sequencing of tumor tissue, were related to TCR repertoire features. Broad study findings and their caveats: Additional single-cell paired TCR alpha and beta sequencing was considered necessary to confirm, at a functional level, the hypothesis that regional TCRs recognize regional mutations.

Relative to its sample, this clonotype is medium-sized (0.01 to 0.1%). Its antigen is still unknown. Nothing much larger sits one base from this clone, and base qualities are not available. The time point tag for this specimen amounts to: sample taken at primary tumor resection. Whole RNA extracted from tumor and nontumor lung tissue, or from cryopreserved PBMC samples, was used for TCR sequencing without cell sorting. The donors were approximately 70 patients from the lung TRACERx cohort who had early-stage, untreated non-small cell lung cancer. Patients were selected for TCR sequencing only if sufficient RNA was available from at least two tumor regions. A lung pathologist reviewed the tumor and adjacent nontumor lung specimens before the specimens were selected. The library was built by means of 5' RACE. The sequencing machine was a NextSeq 500. To allow correction of PCR and sequencing errors, the TCR library protocol tagged every TCR cDNA molecule with a unique molecular identifier. The study's own analysis went as follows. TCR identification, UMI-based error correction and CDR3 extraction were performed with Decombinator tools. Expanded TCRs were defined as those above a frequency of 2 per 1,000, corresponding to the top 1% of the tumor frequency distribution. Renyi diversity was calculated using the R vegan package after each repertoire was subsampled 100 times to 5,000 TCRs. CDR3 similarity networks were built from amino acid triplet string-kernel similarity, with CDR3s being connected when pairwise similarity was above 0.82. TCRdb redid the processing of the public reads, applying fastp at Q25 and MiXCR, and retained in-frame beta chains. Each record represents a unique CDR3 protein, reported with the most common genes and DNA among its rows. TCRdb's processing, not the authors', yielded these V and J calls. Counted in this sample were 4,000 to 5,500 distinct CDR3 sequences; 18% of them appeared once. The biggest ten clones account for 20% to 25% of the sample.

CDR3 length: 13 amino acids, cysteine to phenylalanine. Only the CDR3 portion is preserved as DNA: 39 bases, with reading frame beginning at the first base. V and J are truncated by 4 bases and 6 bases respectively, leaving an intervening sequence of 9 bases. The rearrangement combines TRBV12-3 or TRBV12-4 with TRBJ1-4; perhaps TRBD1 is the D gene, with 5 bases matching. The TCR originated in a male donor with early-stage non-small cell lung cancer. The specimen was normal lung tissue next to the tumor, collected at surgery. The CDR3 protein is CASSWGKDEKLFF. The DNA is as follows: TGTGCCAGCAGTTGGGGGAAGGATGAAAAACTGTTTTTT.